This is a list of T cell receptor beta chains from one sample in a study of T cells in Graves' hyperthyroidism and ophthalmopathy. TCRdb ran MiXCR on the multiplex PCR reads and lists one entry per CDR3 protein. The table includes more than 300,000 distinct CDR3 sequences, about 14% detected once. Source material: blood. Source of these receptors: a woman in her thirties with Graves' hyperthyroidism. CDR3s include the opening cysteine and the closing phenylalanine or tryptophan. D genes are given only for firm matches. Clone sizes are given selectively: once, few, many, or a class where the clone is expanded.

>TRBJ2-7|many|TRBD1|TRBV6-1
TGTGCCAGCAGTGAAGCCGGGACAGGGTACGAGCAGTACTTC
CASSEAGTGYEQYF
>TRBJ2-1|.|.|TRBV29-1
TGCAGCGTTGAAGATACGCGGGGCTACCTCTACAATGAGCAGTTCTTC
CSVEDTRGYLYNEQFF
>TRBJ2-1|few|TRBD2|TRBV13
TGTGCCAGCAGTCAATGGGGGGGACTAGTTGTCCATGAGCAGTTCTTC
CASSQWGGLVVHEQFF
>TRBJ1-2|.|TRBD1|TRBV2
TGTGCCAGCAGAGACCAACAGGGGTTACCTTGGAGGGGCTACACCTTC
CASRDQQGLPWRGYTF
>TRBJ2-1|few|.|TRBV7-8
TGTGCCAGCAGCTTATTTCCGATTTGGGATGAGCAGTTCTTC
CASSLFPIWDEQFF
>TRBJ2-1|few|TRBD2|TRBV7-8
TGTGCCAGCAGCTTTAGGATCGGGACTAGCGGGAGACGTGAGCAGTTCTTC
CASSFRIGTSGRREQFF
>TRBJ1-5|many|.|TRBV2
TGTGCATCGACCGGGACCAGATACCAGAGACATCAGCCCCAGCATTTT
CASTGTRYQRHQPQHF
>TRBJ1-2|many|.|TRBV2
TGTGCCAGCAACCCAAGGGCAGAGCGGCATGGCTACACCTTC
CASNPRAERHGYTF
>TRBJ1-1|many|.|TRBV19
TGTGCCAGTAGTATAATAATAGCGGGAGGCACTGAAGCTTTCTTT
CASSIIIAGGTEAFF
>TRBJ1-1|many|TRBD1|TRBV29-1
TGCAGCGTTTCGGGACAGACAATGAACACTGAAGCTTTCTTT
CSVSGQTMNTEAFF
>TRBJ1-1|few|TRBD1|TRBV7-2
TGTGCCAGCAGCTCGAACCGAGCGGACAGGGTGAACACTGAAGCTTTCTTT
CASSSNRADRVNTEAFF
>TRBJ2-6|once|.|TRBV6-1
TGTGCCAGCAGGCCCAACAGAGGATTTGGGGCCAACGTCCCGACTTTC
CASRPNRGFGANVPTF
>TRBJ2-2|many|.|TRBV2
TGTGCCAGCTGGGGGTGGACCGGGGAGCTGTTTTTT
CASWGWTGELFF
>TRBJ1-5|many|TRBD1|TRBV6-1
TGTGCCAGCAGTGAAGCTTGGACAGGGCACAATCAGCCCCAGCATTTT
CASSEAWTGHNQPQHF
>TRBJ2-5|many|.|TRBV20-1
TGCAGTGGGGCTAGTAACCAAGAGACCCAGTACTTC
CSGASNQETQYF
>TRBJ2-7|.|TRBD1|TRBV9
TGTGCCAGCACCCAGGGGGCCCACGAGCAGTACTTC
CASTQGAHEQYF
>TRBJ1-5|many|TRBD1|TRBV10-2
TGCGCCAGCAGCCTGACAGGGCTTACCAATCAGCCCCAGCATTTT
CASSLTGLTNQPQHF
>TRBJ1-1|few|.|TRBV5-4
TGTGCCAGCAGCGCCTGGGGGGACACTGAAGCTTTCTTT
CASSAWGDTEAFF
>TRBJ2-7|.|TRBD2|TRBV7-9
TGTGCCAGCAGCCGCGGGGGAGGAAGTGAGCAGTACTTC
CASSRGGGSEQYF
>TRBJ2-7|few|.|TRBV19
TGTGCCAGTAGTATAGATCGCCAGAAGCAGTACTTC
CASSIDRQKQYF
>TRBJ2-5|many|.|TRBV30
TGTGCCTGGAGTGTAGATGGAGGAGAGACCCAGTACTTC
CAWSVDGGETQYF
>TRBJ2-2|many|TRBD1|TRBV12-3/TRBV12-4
TGTGCCAGCAGTTTAGGAGGGACAGGGTTCACCGGGGAGCTGTTTTTT
CASSLGGTGFTGELFF
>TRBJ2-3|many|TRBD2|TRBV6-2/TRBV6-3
TGTGCCAGCAGTTGGAGAGCGGGAGATGTTGGAGATACGCAGTATTTT
CASSWRAGDVGDTQYF
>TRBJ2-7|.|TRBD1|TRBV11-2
TGTGCCAGCAGCTTAGGGGGGACAGGCATAACCTACGAGCAGTACTTC
CASSLGGTGITYEQYF
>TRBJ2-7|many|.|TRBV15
TGTGCCACCAGCAGAGTCCGAGGTGTCTATCCAGGCGAGCAGTACTTC
CATSRVRGVYPGEQYF
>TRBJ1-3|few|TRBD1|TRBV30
TGTGCCTGGAGTCAGGGGGGAGCTGGAAACACCATATATTTT
CAWSQGGAGNTIYF
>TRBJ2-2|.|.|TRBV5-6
TGTGCCAGCAGCCTACGGACACCTTGGAACACCGGGGAGCTGTTTTTT
CASSLRTPWNTGELFF
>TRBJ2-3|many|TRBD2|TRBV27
TGTGCCAGCAGTCCTTGGGCGGGAGGGACGGATACGCAGTATTTT
CASSPWAGGTDTQYF
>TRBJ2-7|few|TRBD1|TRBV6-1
TGTGCCAGCACGAGGGACAGGGTTTACGAGCAGTACTTC
CASTRDRVYEQYF